This T cell receptor (beta chain) was captured in a study of blood T cell repertoires in COVID-19 (TCRdb year 2020). For the study in its entirety: Collaborator samples came from the United States, Italy and Spain and covered acute and convalescent phases of COVID-19. The material from the prospective study consisted of cDNA or gDNA derived from T cells, B-cell-depleted T cells, or PBMCs. The sample metadata nearly always contained a de-identified subject ID, COVID-19 status, age in years and sex. The repertoires were made available in a free public database intended to serve as a resource for research on the immune response to SARS-CoV-2. Deeply sampled blood TCRbeta repertoires from subjects exposed to, actively infected with, or recovered from COVID-19 were included in the dataset. Where available, HLA class I and class II types were obtained from metadata supplied by the sample provider rather than from assay-based typing. The samples were drawn from two sources: the first 160 participants of the ongoing ImmuneRACE study, and 1,200 or so subjects contributed by 6 global collaborators. General conclusions and limits of the study: The amount of clinical and demographic metadata varied by source and participant and was provided uncurated.

Details on this clone: The clone's antigen remains unknown. No quality values exist for individual bases; no much larger clone is one base distant.

The CDR3 numbers 13 residues from cysteine through phenylalanine. CDR3 DNA only is kept here, 39 bases in frame from base 1. Trimming takes 5 bases from V and 3 bases from J, and the germline ends sit 12 bases apart. CDR1 and CDR2 were assigned from the germline V gene (reference sequence) as SGHNT and YYREEE. Whole blood was collected in K2EDTA tubes by collaborating institutions according to the institutions' own protocols. For TCRbeta analysis, collaborators shipped samples in one of three forms: frozen whole blood, isolated PBMCs, or DNA extracted from either of those sample types. TCRbeta CDR3 regions were amplified from genomic DNA by means of the immunoSEQ Assay, a bias-controlled multiplex PCR. Under the source paper's analysis protocol: The number of nucleated cells in each sample was estimated by amplification of reference gene primers within the assay. To quantify the absolute abundance of each unique TCRbeta CDR3 rearrangement, sequence reads were collapsed and filtered. For each sample, productive Simpson clonality was calculated as the square root of Simpson's diversity index across productive rearrangements. The immuneACCESS repertoire file appears here via TCRdb, limited to in-frame rearrangements. These files lack a portion of the clones; in checked studies, under half of the deficit traces to unresolved V genes, and the cause of the others is not known. The V and J calls and clone size come from that table; D and trimming were worked out from the DNA. For this sample there are some 56,000 clones; 65% to 90% appear just once. The ten largest clones capture 25% to 35% of the sample.

The source is a woman older than 75 with active or convalescent COVID-19. The chain employs TRBV5-4 and TRBJ2-7, and the D gene may be TRBD1, 6 bases matching. The sample was peripheral blood. The CDR3 region: CASRTDRNYEQYF. The nucleotide sequence reads TGTGCCAGCAGAACGGACAGAAACTACGAGCAGTACTTC. When the CDR3 is completed using the reference TRBV5-4 and TRBJ2-7 genes on either side, the full variable domain is ETGVTQSPTHLIKTRGQQVTLRCSSQSGHNTVSWYQQALGQGPQFIFQYYREEENGRGNFPPRFSGLQFPNYSSELNVNALELDDSALYLCASRTDRNYEQYFGPGTRLTVT.